This T cell receptor beta chain was sequenced in a study of blood T cells in healthy people across ages. General study results and limits: PBMCs left unsorted prevented a conclusive naive versus antigen-experienced comparison.

The second PCR ran about 6 to 11 cycles with a sample-barcoded 5' primer and J-beta primers. TCRdb reanalysed the 5' RACE reads using MiXCR and keeps one entry per CDR3 protein. The sample shows fewer than 2 million distinct CDR3 sequences, 39% of them seen only once. Notes on this clonotype: Antigen unknown.

Germline V gene lookup returns CDR1 MNHEY and CDR2 SMNVEV (reference sequence). The V and J ends lost 3 bases and 0 bases respectively, with 9 bases between them. This CDR3 is built from 15 residues. The chain employs TRBV27 and TRBJ2-1; D might be TRBD1 (6 bases). The TCR was taken from a human donor in good health. Sequencing used blood. As DNA, the CDR3 is TGTGCCAGCAGTTTCCTGGGGGCCTCCTACAATGAGCAGTTCTTC. Encoded protein: CASSFLGASYNEQFF.